These 20 T cell receptor beta chains share one sample of origin, sequenced in a study of blood T cell repertoires in COVID-19. Only in-frame clones appear in the TCRdb table, and some are missing; sequencing was by immunoSEQ multiplex PCR. The sample includes a few hundred thousand clones, 80% to 90% of them seen just once. Sequencing was performed on peripheral blood. All receptors come from a woman aged 45-59 years with acute or convalescent COVID-19.

V is TRBV12-3 or TRBV12-4 and J is TRBJ2-7, with D maybe TRBD2 (5 bases). Between the trimmed V and J ends, which lost 6 bases and 2 bases, there was a span of 11 bases. This CDR3 is built from 13 residues. Written as DNA, the CDR3 is TGTGCCAGCAGAACAAGCGGAGCCTACGAGCAGTACTTC. Its protein product is CASRTSGAYEQYF.

The V call is TRBV19, the J call TRBJ1-1; 7 nucleotides agree with TRBD1. Looked up from germline, CDR1 is LNHDA and CDR2 is SQIVND (reference sequence). V gave up 5 bases and J gave up 6 bases; unmatched junction bases: 6. The CDR3 is made up of 13 amino acids. The CDR3, as DNA: TGTGCCAGTAGTCTGACAGGGCTGGCTGAAGCTTTCTTT. Protein: CASSLTGLAEAFF.

This chain links TRBV19 with TRBJ1-5; a weak D match, TRBD1 (5 bases). The CDR3 contains 14 residues. Germline CDR1 and CDR2: LNHDA and SQIVND (reference sequence). Trimming removed 8 bases from V and 2 bases from J, with 13 bases in between. The CDR3 here is CASGPLGGNQPQHF. The DNA of the CDR3 is TGTGCCAGTGGGCCCTTAGGGGGCAATCAGCCCCAGCATTTT.

The chain employs TRBV24-1 and TRBJ1-1, with D perhaps TRBD1 (6 bases). V lost 6 bases and J 5 bases, leaving 18 bases between the germline ends. Germline CDR1 is KGHDR and CDR2 is SFDVKD. The CDR3 is made up of 15 amino acids. The CDR3 loop is CATSWTALRGTEAFF. The CDR3 DNA is TGTGCCACCAGTTGGACAGCCTTGAGGGGGACTGAAGCTTTCTTT.

The rearrangement joins TRBV6-2 or TRBV6-3 to TRBJ1-1, with D perhaps TRBD1 (5 bases). Germline CDR1 reads MNHEY; CDR2 reads SVGEGT. The CDR3 has 14 amino acids. Trimming removed 4 bases at V and 4 bases at J, with 13 bases between. The CDR3 nucleotides are TGTGCCAGCAGTTCCGAAGGGGCAAGCACTGAAGCTTTCTTT. Residues: CASSSEGASTEAFF.

For the CDR3, the DNA is TGTGCCTGGATTGGGGAGAGCACTGAAGCTTTCTTT. Translating it yields CAWIGESTEAFF. The gene calls are TRBV30 and TRBJ1-1; D uncertain. Germline assignment: CDR1 GTSNPN and CDR2 SVGIG (reference sequence). Trimming took off 4 bases at V and 4 bases at J, with 10 bases between the two ends. CDR3 length equals 12 residues.

J is TRBJ2-7 and V is TRBV14; D is uncertain. V dropped 4 bases and J dropped 0 bases, with 13 bases sitting between them. The CDR3 has 15 residues. Germline V CDR1 and CDR2: SGHDN, FVKESK. The DNA of the CDR3 is TGTGCCAGCAGCCTAGAGGCGTGGAGCTCCTACGAGCAGTACTTC. Translated: CASSLEAWSSYEQYF.

With regard to this clone: An end of the junction differs from the germline gene, which may be a read error. J is TRBJ2-1 and V is TRBV2, with 7 bases fitting TRBD1. The CDR3 extends over 15 amino acids. Germline V gives CDR1 SNHLY, CDR2 FYNNEI. CDR3 coding DNA: TGTGCCAGCCGACGACAGGGACCCTCCGACAATGAGCAGTTCTTC. It yields the protein CASRRQGPSDNEQFF.

This sequence joins TRBV2 and TRBJ2-2, with 8 bases lining up with TRBD1. The V gene's germline CDR1 is SNHLY and CDR2 FYNNEI. This CDR3 is 15 amino acids long. V was clipped by 6 bases and J by 4 bases; unmatched bases: 7. The CDR3 here is CASRIGQGGTGELFF. The CDR3 coding sequence is TGTGCCAGCAGGATTGGACAGGGAGGCACCGGGGAGCTGTTTTTT.

This clone was seen just once. The chain recombines TRBV6-2 or TRBV6-3 with TRBJ2-3; TRBD2 matches 8 bases. CDR3 length: 18 residues. The V segment lost 3 bases and the J segment 3 bases; nucleotides outside the gene matches: 14. Germline CDR1 MNHEY, CDR2 SVGEGT. The CDR3 sequence: CASSYTSLASGHTDTQYF. DNA of the CDR3: TGTGCCAGCAGTTATACCTCTCTGGCTAGCGGGCATACAGATACGCAGTATTTT.

This clone was seen only a few times. J is TRBJ1-2 and V is TRBV28; TRBD1 matches at 7 bases. The J segment lost 8 bases and the V segment lost 6 bases, leaving 9 bases of the junction unmatched. This CDR3 has 13 residues. The germline V gene encodes CDR1 MDHEN and CDR2 SYDVKM. CDR3 nucleotide sequence: TGTGCCAGCAGCCGCGGACAGGTTCCCGGCTACACCTTC. Translation: CASSRGQVPGYTF.

The CDR3 spells CASSLVGLAGGPYNEQFF. The CDR3 DNA reads TGTGCCAGCAGCTTAGTGGGACTAGCGGGGGGCCCCTACAATGAGCAGTTCTTC. The chain links TRBV7-2 to TRBJ2-1; 15 bases map to TRBD2. This CDR3 spans 18 amino acids. Trimming removed 1 base from V and 2 bases from J; junction bases left unmatched: 3. In germline, CDR1 is SGHTA, CDR2 FQGNSA.

A remark on this clone: The sample contains more than one DNA sequence encoding this CDR3. This sequence joins TRBV7-2 and TRBJ2-3; D might be TRBD1 (6 bases). V lost 1 base and J 1 base, leaving 6 bases between the germline ends. This CDR3 spans 14 amino acids. Germline loops: CDR1 SGHTA, CDR2 FQGNSA. CDR3 sequence: CASSLDRGTDTQYF. In nucleotides, the CDR3 is TGTGCCAGCAGCTTAGACAGGGGCACAGATACGCAGTATTTT.

This chain links TRBV27 with TRBJ2-2; 11 bases are shared with TRBD1. This CDR3 has 17 residues. In germline, CDR1 is MNHEY, CDR2 SMNVEV (reference sequence). V lost 4 bases and J lost 6; bases outside the gene matches: 10. CDR3 nucleotide sequence: TGTGCCAGCAGTTCGCAGGACAGGGGGCATCGGGCCGGGGAGCTGTTTTTT. Its protein is CASSSQDRGHRAGELFF.

This clone was recorded only once. The chain has TRBV6-6 and TRBJ2-7, with D maybe TRBD2 (6 bases). Germline lookup yields CDR1 MNHNY and CDR2 SVGAGI (reference sequence). The CDR3 is made up of 15 amino acids. The V and J ends lost 4 bases and 0 bases respectively, with 13 bases between them. DNA of the CDR3: TGTGCCAGCAGTTCCAGGGACTTAAGCTCCTACGAGCAGTACTTC. This encodes CASSSRDLSSYEQYF.

The chain carries TRBV3-1 (or the pseudogene TRBV3-2) and TRBJ2-5; the D is unclear. Trimming removed 0 bases from V and 5 bases from J, with 7 bases in between. The CDR3 is made up of 13 amino acids. The germline CDR1 and CDR2 sequences are LGHDT and YNNKEL (reference sequence). The CDR3: CASSQELMETQYF. CDR3 nucleotide sequence: TGTGCCAGCAGCCAAGAGTTAATGGAGACCCAGTACTTC.

The chain combines TRBV5-5 with TRBJ1-4; D is uncertain. CDR1 is SGHKS, CDR2 YYEKEE, per germline (reference sequence). The CDR3 totals 14 residues. V lost 3 bases to trimming and J lost 0 bases, with 6 bases between them. The CDR3 loop reads CASSSRATNEKLFF. CDR3 in DNA: TGTGCCAGCAGCTCCCGGGCAACTAATGAAAAACTGTTTTTT. Looking up the rest from reference TRBV5-5 and TRBJ1-4 gives the full variable domain: DAGVTQSPTHLIKTRGQQVTLRCSPISGHKSVSWYQQVLGQGPQFIFQYYEKEERGRGNFPDRFSARQFPNYSSELNVNALLLGDSALYLCASSSRATNEKLFFGSGTQLSVL.

As concerns this clone: Other DNA sequences within the sample encode an identical CDR3. The J gene is TRBJ1-1, the V gene TRBV12-3 or TRBV12-4; D uncertain. The CDR3 consists of 13 residues. Trimming shortened V by 2 bases and J by 0 bases, and 4 bases separated the two germline ends. The CDR3 DNA reads TGTGCCAGCAGTTTACAGATGAACACTGAAGCTTTCTTT. Translating it yields CASSLQMNTEAFF.

The chain recombines TRBV2 with TRBJ2-5; 10 bases map to TRBD2. The germline gives CDR1 SNHLY, CDR2 FYNNEI. The CDR3 has 14 amino acids. V shed 9 bases, J shed 5 bases, and the junction held 9 bases outside the gene matches. Here the CDR3 reads CASVKLAGAETQYF. The CDR3 bases are TGTGCCAGTGTAAAGCTAGCGGGAGCGGAGACCCAGTACTTC.

V usage is TRBV27 and J usage is TRBJ2-2; D is possibly TRBD2 (5 bases). The CDR3 is 12 residues long. The germline V gene has CDR1 MNHEY and CDR2 SMNVEV (reference sequence). V lost 7 bases to trimming and J lost 3 bases, with 6 bases between them. In DNA, the CDR3 is TGTGCCAGCACGGGGTACACCGGGGAGCTGTTTTTT. Translation: CASTGYTGELFF.